This T cell receptor (beta chain) came from a study of beta chain features in type 1 diabetes. Germline V gene lookup returns CDR1 SNHLY and CDR2 FYNNEI. V shed 8 bases, J shed 2 bases, and the junction held 6 bases outside the gene matches. CDR3 length equals 13 residues. As every portion of the isolated RNA was reverse transcribed, the sequencing read expressed TCRB transcripts. This table comes from immunoSEQ multiplex PCR, and its TCRdb copy is limited to in-frame clones, with some not included. This sample has about 140,000 clones, with about 9.1% found just once. Specimen: central memory CD4+ T cells from blood. This chain uses TRBV2 with TRBJ2-7, with 7 bases that match TRBD1. The receptor's source is a woman between 40 and 50 years old in good health. The CDR3, as DNA: TGTGCCAGCCGGGACAGCCCCACCTACGAGCAGTACTTC. This gives the protein CASRDSPTYEQYF. The whole variable domain, filled in from reference TRBV2 and TRBJ2-7, reads EPEVTQTPSHQVTQMGQEVILRCVPISNHLYFYWYRQILGQKVEFLVSFYNNEISEKSEIFDDQFSVERPDGSNFTLKIRSTKLEDSAMYFCASRDSPTYEQYFGPGTRLTVT.